This is a list of T cell receptor beta chains from one sample in a study of response to subunit inactivated influenza vaccine. TCRdb processed the RT-PCR reads anew with MiXCR; each CDR3 protein has one entry. The top ten hold 12% of the sample, which has 450,000 to 500,000 distinct CDR3 sequences, approximately 9.9% seen once. The specimen comprised PBMCs from blood, sampled more than 35 days after vaccination. Receptors originate from a man in his fifties or sixties who received an inactivated influenza vaccine. CDR3s include the opening cysteine and the closing phenylalanine or tryptophan. A D gene is named only where the DNA matches it firmly. Size tells how often a clone was seen (once, few, many) or the class of an expanded clone, and some rows leave it out.

-	few	TRBV12-3/TRBV12-4	TRBJ2-5	CATSSRAGTGTQYF	TGTGCCACCTCGAGCCGCGCAGGGACGGGGACCCAGTACTTC
-	-	TRBV6-1	TRBJ2-3	CASSLPALTDTQYF	TGTGCCAGCAGCCTCCCCGCCCTCACAGATACGCAGTATTTT
TRBD1	many	TRBV7-9	TRBJ2-1	CASSPTGVDEQFF	TGTGCCAGCAGCCCCACAGGGGTGGATGAGCAGTTCTTC
TRBD1	-	TRBV15	TRBJ2-3	CATSREDGTGGTDTQYF	TGTGCCACCAGCAGAGAAGACGGGACAGGGGGCACAGATACGCAGTATTTT
-	few	TRBV24-1	TRBJ2-1	CATSESTSNEQFF	TGTGCCACCAGTGAGTCGACTAGTAATGAGCAGTTCTTC
TRBD2	-	TRBV10-3	TRBJ2-1	CAIRRSSGATYNEQFF	TGTGCCATCAGGAGATCTAGCGGGGCTACCTACAATGAGCAGTTCTTC
TRBD1	few	TRBV10-3	TRBJ2-5	CAISTGAETQYF	TGTGCCATCAGCACAGGGGCAGAGACCCAGTACTTC
TRBD1	few	TRBV20-1	TRBJ2-7	CSAKGWGQGAREQYF	TGCAGTGCTAAGGGATGGGGACAGGGGGCGCGCGAGCAGTACTTC
TRBD2	many	TRBV28	TRBJ2-4	CASRHGTSGGAGAKNIQYF	TGTGCCAGCAGGCACGGGACTAGCGGGGGGGCCGGGGCCAAAAACATTCAGTACTTC
-	once	TRBV23-1	TRBJ2-1	CASSQSGSGVEQFF	TGCGCCAGCAGTCAATCGGGGTCAGGCGTCGAGCAGTTCTTC
-	once	TRBV15	TRBJ2-1	CATSSAEVSYNEQFF	TGTGCCACCAGCAGCGCCGAGGTCTCCTACAATGAGCAGTTCTTC
TRBD2	few	TRBV7-8	TRBJ2-1	CASNTRGGTSGINEQFF	TGTGCCAGCAACACGCGGGGAGGGACTAGCGGGATAAATGAGCAGTTCTTC